Sequencing of this T cell receptor beta chain was carried out in a study of blood T cell repertoires in COVID-19. About the study: Samples of COVID-19 (acute and convalescent) were obtained from the United States, Italy and Spain. T cells, B-cell-depleted T cells, or PBMCs provided the cDNA or gDNA that served as material.

All enrollees were about 18 to 89 years old and from some 24 US areas. Clinical history as reported by participants underpinned cohort assignment. This clone was counted a single time. The CDR3 spans 13 residues. Per germline, CDR1 MNHNY and CDR2 SVGAGI (reference sequence). The V and J ends lost 8 bases and 0 bases respectively, with 8 bases between them. Sequencing was performed with immunoSEQ multiplex PCR; in TCRdb, only in-frame clones are kept and a portion is missing. The sample yields roughly 200,000 clones, about 82% seen once. The receptor was derived from a man aged 40-49 years with acute COVID-19. V is TRBV6-6 and J is TRBJ1-5; D gene uncertain. Sequencing used PBMCs or T cells enriched from blood (not recorded which). CDR3 region: CASGDYSNQPQHF. CDR3 coding DNA: TGTGCCAGCGGCGACTATAGCAATCAGCCCCAGCATTTT.